This T cell receptor beta chain came from a study of control samples from healthy donors and cancer patients. Generated by immunoSEQ multiplex PCR, the TCRdb table keeps only in-frame clones and is missing some. The sample lists fewer than 20,000 clones; around 80% were seen once. The sequence was obtained from a woman aged 70-85 years with lung cancer. The specimen sequenced was PBMCs.

CDR3 sequence (DNA): TGTGCCAGCAGCCTTACCCCAGATACGCAGTATTTT. Translated, it gives CASSLTPDTQYF. The rearrangement links TRBV6-2 or TRBV6-3 to TRBJ2-3; D uncertain. V was pared by 6 bases and J by 4 bases, with 8 bases between. The CDR3 has 12 residues. CDR1 MNHEY and CDR2 SVGEGT come from the germline V gene.